One TCR beta chain is described in this entry. The target antigen is unknown. The CDR3 length is 15 residues. The V end was cut by 3 bases, the J end by 2 bases, with 15 bases between. The germline gives CDR1 SGHRS, CDR2 YFSETQ. The sample belongs to a study of T cell responses to AZD1222 COVID-19 vaccine. General study findings and limits: Among vaccine-associated CD4 TCRs, coverage spanned spike, with dominance at 160-218 and 743-854. An increase in Spike-specific TCR breadth and depth was observed after two AZD1222 doses.

The data were produced by immunoSEQ multiplex PCR, yet TCRdb's version contains in-frame clones alone and is incomplete. The sample includes 150,000 to 200,000 clones, 90% to 95% of them seen just once. The rearrangement joins TRBV5-1 to TRBJ2-7, with D possibly TRBD2 on 6 matching bases. The sample in question was peripheral blood, obtained 28 days after the second dose of the MenACWY control vaccine. The clonotype comes from an adult who received the MenACWY meningococcal vaccine as a control. The CDR3: CASSSEGTGPYEQYF. The CDR3 nucleotides read TGCGCCAGCAGCTCGGAGGGGACGGGACCCTACGAGCAGTACTTC.